This TCR beta chain was recorded in a study of blood T cell repertoires in COVID-19. Overall study: PBMCs, B-cell-depleted T cells, or T cells provided the cDNA or gDNA that made up the material.

V lost 1 base and J 2 bases, leaving 8 bases between the germline ends. The CDR3 contains 15 residues. Germline CDR1 SEHNR, CDR2 FQNEAQ (reference sequence). The protocol was immunoSEQ multiplex PCR, while the TCRdb copy is restricted to in-frame clones and leaves out a portion. The sample records 150,000 to 200,000 clones, roughly 90% being singletons. Sample: peripheral blood. The chain has TRBV7-9 and TRBJ1-4; D remains ambiguous. The receptor was derived from a man aged 55 to 69 with active or convalescent COVID-19. The CDR3 nucleotides read TGTGCCAGCAGCTTAGTACAGAACACTAATGAAAAACTGTTTTTT. Translated, it gives CASSLVQNTNEKLFF. Full variable domain (rest looked up from reference TRBV7-9 and TRBJ1-4): DTGVSQNPRHKITKRGQNVTFRCDPISEHNRLYWYRQTLGQGPEFLTYFQNEAQLEKSRLLSDRFSAERPKGSFSTLEIQRTEQGDSAMYLCASSLVQNTNEKLFFGSGTQLSVL.